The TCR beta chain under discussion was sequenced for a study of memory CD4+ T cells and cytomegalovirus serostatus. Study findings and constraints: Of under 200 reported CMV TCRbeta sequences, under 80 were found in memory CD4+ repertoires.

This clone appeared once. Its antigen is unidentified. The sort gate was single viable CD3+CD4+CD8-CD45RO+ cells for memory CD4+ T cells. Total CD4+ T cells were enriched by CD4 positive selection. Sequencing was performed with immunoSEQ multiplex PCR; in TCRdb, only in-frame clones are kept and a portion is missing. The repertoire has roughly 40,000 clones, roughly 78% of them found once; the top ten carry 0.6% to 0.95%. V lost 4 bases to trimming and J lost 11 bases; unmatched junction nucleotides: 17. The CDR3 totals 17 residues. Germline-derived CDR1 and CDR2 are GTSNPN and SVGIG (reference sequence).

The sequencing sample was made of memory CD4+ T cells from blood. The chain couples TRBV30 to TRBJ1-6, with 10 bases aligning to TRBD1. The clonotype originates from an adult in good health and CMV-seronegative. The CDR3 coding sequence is TGTGCCTGGACTAGGGACAGGGGAATCCGAATCGAGGCACCCCTCCACTTT. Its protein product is CAWTRDRGIRIEAPLHF. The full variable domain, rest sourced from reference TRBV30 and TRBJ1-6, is SQTIHQWPATLVQPVGSPLSLECTVEGTSNPNLYWYRQAAGRGLQLLFYSVGIGQISSEVPQNLSASRPQDRQFILSSKKLLLSDSGFYLCAWTRDRGIRIEAPLHFGNGTRLTVT.